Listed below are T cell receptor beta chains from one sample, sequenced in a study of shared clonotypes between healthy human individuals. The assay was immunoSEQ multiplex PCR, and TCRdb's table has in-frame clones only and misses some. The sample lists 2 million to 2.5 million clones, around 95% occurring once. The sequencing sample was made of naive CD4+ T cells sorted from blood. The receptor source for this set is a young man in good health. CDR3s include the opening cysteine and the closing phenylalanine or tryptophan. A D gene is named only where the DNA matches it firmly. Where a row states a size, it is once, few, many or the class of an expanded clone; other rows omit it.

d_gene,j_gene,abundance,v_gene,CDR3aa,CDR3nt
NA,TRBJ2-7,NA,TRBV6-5,CASSYSNAGPYEQYF,TGTGCCAGCAGTTACTCGAATGCTGGGCCCTACGAGCAGTACTTC
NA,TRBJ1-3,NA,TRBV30,CAWSDGKLGNTIYF,TGTGCCTGGAGTGACGGCAAACTCGGAAACACCATATATTTT
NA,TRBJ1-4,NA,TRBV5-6,CASSRNSGLTNEKLFF,TGTGCCAGCAGCCGAAATTCAGGCTTAACTAATGAAAAACTGTTTTTT
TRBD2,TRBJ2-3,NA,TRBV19,CASSISGTSADTQYF,TGTGCCAGTAGTATTTCGGGGACTAGCGCAGATACGCAGTATTTT
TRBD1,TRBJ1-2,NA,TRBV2,CASSETGKGYTF,TGTGCCAGCAGTGAGACAGGGAAAGGCTACACCTTC
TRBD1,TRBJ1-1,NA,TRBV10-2,CASSEQGGSTEAFF,TGCGCCAGCAGTGAACAGGGGGGAAGCACTGAAGCTTTCTTT
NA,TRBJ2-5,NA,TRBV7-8,CASSLKRGLAQYF,TGTGCCAGCAGCTTAAAGCGCGGCCTCGCCCAGTACTTC
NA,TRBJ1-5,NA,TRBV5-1,CASSLESGAFQPQHF,TGCGCCAGCAGCTTGGAGTCGGGGGCGTTCCAGCCCCAGCATTTT
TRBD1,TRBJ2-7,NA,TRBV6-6,CASSTGTGTYEQYF,TGTGCCAGCAGTACTGGGACAGGGACCTACGAGCAGTACTTC
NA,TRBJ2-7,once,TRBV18,CASSPGASSSYEQYF,TGTGCCAGCTCACCGGGGGCTAGCTCCTCCTACGAGCAGTACTTC
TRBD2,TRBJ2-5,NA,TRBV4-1,CASSQAGLEGETQYF,TGCGCCAGCAGCCAAGCTGGACTAGAAGGGGAGACCCAGTACTTC
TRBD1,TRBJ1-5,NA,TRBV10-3,CAISDGQGHNQPQHF,TGTGCCATCAGTGACGGACAGGGGCACAATCAGCCCCAGCATTTT
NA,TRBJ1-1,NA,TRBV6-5,CAARRGNTEAFF,TGTGCCGCCCGAAGGGGGAACACTGAAGCTTTCTTT
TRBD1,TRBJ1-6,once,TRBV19,CASRIKPGQGNSPLHF,TGTGCCAGTAGAATTAAACCGGGACAGGGGAATTCACCCCTCCACTTT
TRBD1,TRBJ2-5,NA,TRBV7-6,CASSLAVGAGGETQYF,TGTGCCAGCAGCTTAGCGGTCGGGGCAGGGGGCGAGACCCAGTACTTC
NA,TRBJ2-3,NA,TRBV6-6,CASSYTPGSGTDTQYF,TGTGCCAGCAGTTACACCCCGGGTAGCGGCACAGATACGCAGTATTTT
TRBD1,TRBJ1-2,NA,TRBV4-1,CASSQEGGWGYGYTF,TGCGCCAGCAGCCAAGAAGGGGGCTGGGGCTATGGCTACACCTTC
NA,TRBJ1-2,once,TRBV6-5,CASSSLRGGYYGYTF,TGTGCCAGCAGCTCACTCCGGGGTGGGTACTATGGCTACACCTTC
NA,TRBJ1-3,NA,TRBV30,CAWSRWTEGNTIYF,TGTGCCTGGAGTCGATGGACGGAAGGAAACACCATATATTTT
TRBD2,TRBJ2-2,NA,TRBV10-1,CASQAGGNTGELFF,TGCGCCAGCCAGGCGGGGGGAAACACCGGGGAGCTGTTTTTT
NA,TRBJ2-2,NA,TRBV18,CASSPDLPANTGELFF,TGTGCCAGCTCACCTGACTTACCGGCGAACACCGGGGAGCTGTTTTTT
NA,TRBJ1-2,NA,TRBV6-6,CASSYSPDQNGYTF,TGTGCCAGCAGTTACTCACCTGACCAGAATGGCTACACCTTC
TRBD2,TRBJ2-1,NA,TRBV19,CASSPERGAYNEQFF,TGTGCCAGTAGTCCTGAGCGGGGTGCCTACAATGAGCAGTTCTTC
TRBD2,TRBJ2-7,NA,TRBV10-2,CASSESGLAGTYEQYF,TGCGCCAGCAGTGAGTCGGGACTAGCGGGCACCTACGAGCAGTACTTC
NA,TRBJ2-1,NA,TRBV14,CASSAGLEQFF,TGTGCCAGCAGCGCGGGACTTGAGCAGTTCTTC
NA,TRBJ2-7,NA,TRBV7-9,CASGANSYEQYF,TGTGCCAGCGGCGCAAACTCCTACGAGCAGTACTTC
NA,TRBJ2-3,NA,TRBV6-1,CASSGSHTSTDTQYF,TGTGCCAGCAGTGGAAGTCATACTAGCACAGATACGCAGTATTTT